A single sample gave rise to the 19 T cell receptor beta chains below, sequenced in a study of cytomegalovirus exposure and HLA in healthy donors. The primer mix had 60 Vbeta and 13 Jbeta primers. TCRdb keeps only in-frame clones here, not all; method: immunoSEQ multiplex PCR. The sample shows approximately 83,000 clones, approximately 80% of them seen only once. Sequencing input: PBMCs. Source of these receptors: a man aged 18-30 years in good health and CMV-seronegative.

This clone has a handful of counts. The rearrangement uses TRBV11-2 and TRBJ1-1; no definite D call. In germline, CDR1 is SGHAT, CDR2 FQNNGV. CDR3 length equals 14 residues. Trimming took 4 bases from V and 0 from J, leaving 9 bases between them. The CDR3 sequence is CASSYRSLNTEAFF. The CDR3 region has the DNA TGTGCCAGCAGCTACAGATCCCTGAACACTGAAGCTTTCTTT.

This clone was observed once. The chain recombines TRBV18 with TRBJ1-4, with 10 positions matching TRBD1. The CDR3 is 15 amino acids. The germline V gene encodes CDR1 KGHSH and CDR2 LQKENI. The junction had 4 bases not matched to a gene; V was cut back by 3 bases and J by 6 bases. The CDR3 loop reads CASSPMGQGYEKLFF. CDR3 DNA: TGTGCCAGCTCACCGATGGGACAGGGGTATGAAAAACTGTTTTTT.

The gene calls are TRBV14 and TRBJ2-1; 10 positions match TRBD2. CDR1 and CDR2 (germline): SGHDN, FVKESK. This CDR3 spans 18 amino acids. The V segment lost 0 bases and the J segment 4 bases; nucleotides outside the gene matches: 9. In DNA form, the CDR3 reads TGTGCCAGCAGCCAAGAACGGTTAGCGGGGGGCACGTACAATGAGCAGTTCTTC. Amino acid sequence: CASSQERLAGGTYNEQFF.

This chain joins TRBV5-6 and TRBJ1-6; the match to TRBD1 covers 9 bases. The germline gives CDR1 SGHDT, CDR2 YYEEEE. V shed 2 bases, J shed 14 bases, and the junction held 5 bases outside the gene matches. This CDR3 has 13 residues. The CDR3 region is CASSLDWTGALHF. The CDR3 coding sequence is TGTGCCAGCAGCTTAGATTGGACAGGGGCCCTCCACTTT.

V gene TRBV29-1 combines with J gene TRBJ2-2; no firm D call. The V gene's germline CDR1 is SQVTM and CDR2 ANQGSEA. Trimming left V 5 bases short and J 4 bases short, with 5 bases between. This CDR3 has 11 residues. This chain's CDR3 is CSVLFTGELFF. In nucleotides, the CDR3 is TGCAGCGTTCTATTCACCGGGGAGCTGTTTTTT.

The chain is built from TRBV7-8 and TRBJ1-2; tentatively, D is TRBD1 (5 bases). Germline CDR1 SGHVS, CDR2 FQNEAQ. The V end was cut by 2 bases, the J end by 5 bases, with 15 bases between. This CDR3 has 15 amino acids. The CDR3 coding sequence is TGTGCCAGCAGCTTAACTGGGGCAGGACCGTATGGCTACACCTTC. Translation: CASSLTGAGPYGYTF.

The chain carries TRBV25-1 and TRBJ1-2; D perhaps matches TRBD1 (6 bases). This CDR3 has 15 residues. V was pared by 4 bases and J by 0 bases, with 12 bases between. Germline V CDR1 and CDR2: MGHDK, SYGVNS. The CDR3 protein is CASSGYRDTNYGYTF. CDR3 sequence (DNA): TGTGCCAGCAGTGGATACCGGGACACTAACTATGGCTACACCTTC.

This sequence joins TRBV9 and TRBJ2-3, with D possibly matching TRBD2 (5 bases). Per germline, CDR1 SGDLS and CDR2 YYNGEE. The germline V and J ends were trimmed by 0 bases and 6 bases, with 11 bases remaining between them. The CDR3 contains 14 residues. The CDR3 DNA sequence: TGTGCCAGCAGCGTAGAGGACTGGCGGGATACGCAGTATTTT. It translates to CASSVEDWRDTQYF.

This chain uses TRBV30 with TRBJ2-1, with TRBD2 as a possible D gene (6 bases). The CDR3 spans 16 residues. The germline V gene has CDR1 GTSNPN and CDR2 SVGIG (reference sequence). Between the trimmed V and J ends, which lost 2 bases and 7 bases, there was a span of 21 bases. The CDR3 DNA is TGTGCCTGGAGTCCACCGGGAGAACGGGGTAGGAATGAGCAGTTCTTC. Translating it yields CAWSPPGERGRNEQFF.

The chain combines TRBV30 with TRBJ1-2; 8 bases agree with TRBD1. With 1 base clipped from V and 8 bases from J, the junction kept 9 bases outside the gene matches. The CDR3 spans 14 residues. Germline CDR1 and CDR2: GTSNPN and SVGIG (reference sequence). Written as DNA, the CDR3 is TGTGCCTGGAGTGCCAACAGGGGGTTTGGGGGCTACACCTTC. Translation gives CAWSANRGFGGYTF.

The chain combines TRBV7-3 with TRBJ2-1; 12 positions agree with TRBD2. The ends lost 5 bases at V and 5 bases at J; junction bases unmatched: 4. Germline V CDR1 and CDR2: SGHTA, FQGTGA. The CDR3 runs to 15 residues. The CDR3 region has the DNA TGTGCCAGCAGCCCTAGCGGGGGGGCCAACAATGAGCAGTTCTTC. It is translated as CASSPSGGANNEQFF.

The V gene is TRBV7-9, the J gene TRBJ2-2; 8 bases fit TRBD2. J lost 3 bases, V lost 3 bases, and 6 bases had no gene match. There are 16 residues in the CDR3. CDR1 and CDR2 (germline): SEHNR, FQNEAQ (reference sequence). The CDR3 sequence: CASSLHGGADTGELFF. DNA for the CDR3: TGTGCCAGCAGCTTGCACGGGGGGGCCGACACCGGGGAGCTGTTTTTT.

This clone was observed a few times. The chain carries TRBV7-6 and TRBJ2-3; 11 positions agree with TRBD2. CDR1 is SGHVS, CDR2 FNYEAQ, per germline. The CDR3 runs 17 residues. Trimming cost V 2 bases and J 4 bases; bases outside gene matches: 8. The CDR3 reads CASSLSPSGGPPDTQYF. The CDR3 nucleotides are TGTGCCAGCAGCTTAAGCCCTAGCGGGGGGCCTCCAGATACGCAGTATTTT.

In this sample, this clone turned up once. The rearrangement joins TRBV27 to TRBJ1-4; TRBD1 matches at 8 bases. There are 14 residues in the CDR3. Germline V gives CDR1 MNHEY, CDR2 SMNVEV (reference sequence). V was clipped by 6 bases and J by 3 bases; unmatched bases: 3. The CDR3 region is CASRGTGSNEKLFF. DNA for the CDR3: TGTGCCAGCAGGGGGACAGGTTCTAATGAAAAACTGTTTTTT.

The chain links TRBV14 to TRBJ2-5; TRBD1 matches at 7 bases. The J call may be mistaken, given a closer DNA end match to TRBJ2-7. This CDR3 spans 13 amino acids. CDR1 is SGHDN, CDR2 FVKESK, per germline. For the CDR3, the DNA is TGTGCCAGCAGCCGCCGGGACAGCTACGAGCAGTACTTC. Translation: CASSRRDSYEQYF.

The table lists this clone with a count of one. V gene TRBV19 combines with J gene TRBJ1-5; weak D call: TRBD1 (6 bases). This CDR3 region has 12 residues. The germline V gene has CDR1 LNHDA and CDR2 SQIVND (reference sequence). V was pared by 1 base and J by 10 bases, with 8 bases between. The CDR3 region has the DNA TGTGCCAGTAGTATAGGGGGGCTCCCCCAGCATTTT. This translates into CASSIGGLPQHF.

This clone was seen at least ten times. CDR3 loop: CASSEPGDLSYEQYF. CDR3 nucleotides: TGTGCCAGCAGTGAACCGGGGGACCTATCCTACGAGCAGTACTTC. The V gene is TRBV6-1, the J gene TRBJ2-7, with D maybe TRBD2 (6 bases). V was clipped by 2 bases and J by 1 base, with 12 bases between them. The CDR3 has 15 amino acids. CDR1 MNHNS and CDR2 SASEGT come from the germline V gene.

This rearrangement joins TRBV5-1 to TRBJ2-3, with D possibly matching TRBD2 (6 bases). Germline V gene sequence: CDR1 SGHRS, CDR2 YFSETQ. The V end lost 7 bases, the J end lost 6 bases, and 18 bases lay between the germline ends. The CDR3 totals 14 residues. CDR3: CASFPGRGLDTQYF. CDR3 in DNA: TGCGCCAGCTTCCCGGGTCGGGGGTTGGATACGCAGTATTTT. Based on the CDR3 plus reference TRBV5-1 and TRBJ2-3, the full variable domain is KAGVTQTPRYLIKTRGQQVTLSCSPISGHRSVSWYQQTPGQGLQFLFEYFSETQRNKGNFPGRFSGRQFSNSRSEMNVSTLELGDSALYLCASFPGRGLDTQYFGPGTRLTVL.

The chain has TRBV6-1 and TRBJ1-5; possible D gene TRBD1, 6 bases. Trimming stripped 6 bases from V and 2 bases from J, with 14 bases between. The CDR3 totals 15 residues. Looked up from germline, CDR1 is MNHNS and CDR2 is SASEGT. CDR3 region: CASRPTGMGNQPQHF. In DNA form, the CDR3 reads TGTGCCAGCAGGCCGACAGGTATGGGCAATCAGCCCCAGCATTTT.